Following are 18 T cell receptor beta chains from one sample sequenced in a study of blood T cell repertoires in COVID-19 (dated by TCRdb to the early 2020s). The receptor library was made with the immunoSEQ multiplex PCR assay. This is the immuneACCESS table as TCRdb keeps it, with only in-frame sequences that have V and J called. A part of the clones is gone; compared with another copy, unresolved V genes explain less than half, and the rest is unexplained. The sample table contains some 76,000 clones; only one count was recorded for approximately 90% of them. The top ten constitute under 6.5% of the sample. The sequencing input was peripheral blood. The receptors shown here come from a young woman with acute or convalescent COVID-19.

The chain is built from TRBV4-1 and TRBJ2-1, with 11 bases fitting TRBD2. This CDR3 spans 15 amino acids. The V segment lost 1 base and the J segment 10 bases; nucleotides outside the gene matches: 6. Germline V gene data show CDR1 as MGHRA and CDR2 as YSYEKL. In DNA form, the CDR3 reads TGCGCCAGCAGCCAAGTTGTTACTAGCGGGGGAGAGCAGTTCTTC. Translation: CASSQVVTSGGEQFF.

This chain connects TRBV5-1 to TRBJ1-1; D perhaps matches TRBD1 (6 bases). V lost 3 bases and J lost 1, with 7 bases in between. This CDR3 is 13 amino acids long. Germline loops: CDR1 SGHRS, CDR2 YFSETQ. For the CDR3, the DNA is TGCGCCAGCAGCTGGACAGCGAACACTGAAGCTTTCTTT. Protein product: CASSWTANTEAFF.

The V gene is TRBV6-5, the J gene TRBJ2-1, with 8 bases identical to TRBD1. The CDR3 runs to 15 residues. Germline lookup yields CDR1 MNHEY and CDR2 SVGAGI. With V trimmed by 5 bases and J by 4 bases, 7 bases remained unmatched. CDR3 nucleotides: TGTGCCAGCAGTCCCGGGACAGGTCGTTACAATGAGCAGTTCTTC. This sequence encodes CASSPGTGRYNEQFF.

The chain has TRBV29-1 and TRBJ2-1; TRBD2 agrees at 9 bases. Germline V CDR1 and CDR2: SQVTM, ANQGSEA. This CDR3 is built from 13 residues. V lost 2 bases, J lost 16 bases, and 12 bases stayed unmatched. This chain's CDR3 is CSVENFAREGPFF. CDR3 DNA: TGCAGCGTTGAAAATTTCGCGCGGGAGGGCCCATTCTTC.

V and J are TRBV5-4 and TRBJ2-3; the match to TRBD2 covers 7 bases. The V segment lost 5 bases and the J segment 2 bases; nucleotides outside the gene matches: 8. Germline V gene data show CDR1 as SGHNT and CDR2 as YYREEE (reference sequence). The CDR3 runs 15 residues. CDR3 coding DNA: TGTGCCAGCAGGATAAGGGACTATCCCACAGATACGCAGTATTTT. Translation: CASRIRDYPTDTQYF.

CDR3 sequence: CASSQVLQGFRDKNIQYF. The CDR3 region has the DNA TGCGCCAGCAGCCAAGTCCTACAGGGGTTTAGGGATAAAAACATTCAGTACTTC. J is TRBJ2-4 and V is TRBV4-1; 7 nucleotides agree with TRBD1. Trimming took 1 base from V and 4 from J; bases not matched to a gene: 13. CDR3 length: 18 residues. The germline gives CDR1 MGHRA, CDR2 YSYEKL.

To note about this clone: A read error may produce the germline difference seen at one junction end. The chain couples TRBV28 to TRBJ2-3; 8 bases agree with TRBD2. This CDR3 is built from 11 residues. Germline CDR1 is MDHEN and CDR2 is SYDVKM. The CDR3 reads CASSKRTSPIF. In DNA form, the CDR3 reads TGTGCCAGCAGTAAAAGGACTAGCCCTATTTTT. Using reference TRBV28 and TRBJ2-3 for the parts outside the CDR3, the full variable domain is DVKVTQSSRYLVKRTGEKVFLECVQDMDHENMFWYRQDPGLGLRLIYFSYDVKMKEKGDIPEGYSVSREKKERFSLILESASTNQTSMYLCASSKRTSPIFGPGTRLTVL.

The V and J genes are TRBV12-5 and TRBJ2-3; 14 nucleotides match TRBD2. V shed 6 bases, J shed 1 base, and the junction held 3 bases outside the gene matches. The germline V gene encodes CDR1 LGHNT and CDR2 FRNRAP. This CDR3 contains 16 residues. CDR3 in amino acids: CASGSGLAGGTDTQYF. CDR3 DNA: TGTGCTAGTGGGTCGGGACTAGCGGGAGGCACAGATACGCAGTATTTT.

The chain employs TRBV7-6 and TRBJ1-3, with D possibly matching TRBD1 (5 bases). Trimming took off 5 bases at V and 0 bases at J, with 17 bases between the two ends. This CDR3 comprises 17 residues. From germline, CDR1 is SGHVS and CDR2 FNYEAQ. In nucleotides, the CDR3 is TGTGCCAGCAGCCCGGCGGGGGGGGAGAACTCTGGAAACACCATATATTTT. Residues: CASSPAGGENSGNTIYF.

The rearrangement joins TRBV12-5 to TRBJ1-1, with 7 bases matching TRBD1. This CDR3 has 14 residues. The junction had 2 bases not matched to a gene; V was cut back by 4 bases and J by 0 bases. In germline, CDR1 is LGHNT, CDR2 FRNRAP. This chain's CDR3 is CASGSTGLNTEAFF. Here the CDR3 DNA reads TGTGCTAGTGGTTCGACAGGGTTGAACACTGAAGCTTTCTTT.

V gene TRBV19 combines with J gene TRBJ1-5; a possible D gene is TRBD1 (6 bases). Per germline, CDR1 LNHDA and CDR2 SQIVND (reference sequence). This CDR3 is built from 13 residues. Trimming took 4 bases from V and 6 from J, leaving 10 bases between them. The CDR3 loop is CASSTGARQPQHF. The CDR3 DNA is TGTGCCAGTAGTACAGGGGCCCGTCAGCCCCAGCATTTT. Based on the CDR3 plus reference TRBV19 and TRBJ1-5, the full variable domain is DGGITQSPKYLFRKEGQNVTLSCEQNLNHDAMYWYRQDPGQGLRLIYYSQIVNDFQKGDIAEGYSVSREKKESFPLTVTSAQKNPTAFYLCASSTGARQPQHFGDGTRLSIL.

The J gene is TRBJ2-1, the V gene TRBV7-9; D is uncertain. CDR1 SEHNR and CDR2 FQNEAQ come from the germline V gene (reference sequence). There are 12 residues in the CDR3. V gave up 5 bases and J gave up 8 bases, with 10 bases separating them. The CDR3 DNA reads TGTGCCAGCAGCCCCCTAGGCGATGAGCAGTTCTTC. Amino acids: CASSPLGDEQFF.

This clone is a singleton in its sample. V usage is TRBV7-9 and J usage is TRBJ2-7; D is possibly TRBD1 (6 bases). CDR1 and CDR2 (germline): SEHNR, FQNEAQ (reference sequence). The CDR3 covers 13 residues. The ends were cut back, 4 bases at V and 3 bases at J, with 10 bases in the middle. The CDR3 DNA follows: TGTGCCAGCAGCTGGGACATTAACTACGAGCAGTACTTC. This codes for CASSWDINYEQYF.

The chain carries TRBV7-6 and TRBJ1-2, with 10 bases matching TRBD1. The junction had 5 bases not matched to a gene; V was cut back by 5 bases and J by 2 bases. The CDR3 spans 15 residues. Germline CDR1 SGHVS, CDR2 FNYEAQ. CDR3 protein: CASSPGGQGNYGYTF. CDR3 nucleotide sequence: TGTGCCAGCAGCCCTGGGGGACAGGGGAACTATGGCTACACCTTC.

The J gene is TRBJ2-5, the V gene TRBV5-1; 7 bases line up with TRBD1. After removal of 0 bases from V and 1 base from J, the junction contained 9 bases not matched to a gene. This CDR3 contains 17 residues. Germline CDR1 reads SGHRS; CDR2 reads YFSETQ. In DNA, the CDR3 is TGCGCCAGCAGCTTGGTTCTCGGGACAGCAACCCAAGAGACCCAGTACTTC. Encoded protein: CASSLVLGTATQETQYF. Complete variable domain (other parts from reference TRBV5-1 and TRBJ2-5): KAGVTQTPRYLIKTRGQQVTLSCSPISGHRSVSWYQQTPGQGLQFLFEYFSETQRNKGNFPGRFSGRQFSNSRSEMNVSTLELGDSALYLCASSLVLGTATQETQYFGPGTRLLVL.

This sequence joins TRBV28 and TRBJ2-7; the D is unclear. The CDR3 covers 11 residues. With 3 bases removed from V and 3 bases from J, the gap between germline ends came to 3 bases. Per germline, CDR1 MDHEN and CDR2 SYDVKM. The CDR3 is CASSFGYEQYF. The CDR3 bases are TGTGCCAGCAGTTTCGGCTACGAGCAGTACTTC.

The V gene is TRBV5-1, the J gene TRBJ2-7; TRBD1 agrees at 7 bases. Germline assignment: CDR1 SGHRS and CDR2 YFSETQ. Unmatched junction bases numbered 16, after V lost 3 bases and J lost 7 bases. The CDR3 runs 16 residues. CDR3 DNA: TGCGCCAGCAGCTCGAGAGGACAGGAAAGATTGTGGGAGCAGTACTTC. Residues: CASSSRGQERLWEQYF.

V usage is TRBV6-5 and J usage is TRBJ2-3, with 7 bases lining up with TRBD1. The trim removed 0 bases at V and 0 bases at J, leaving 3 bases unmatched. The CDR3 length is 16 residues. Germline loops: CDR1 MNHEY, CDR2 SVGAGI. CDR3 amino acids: CASSYSGGFSTDTQYF. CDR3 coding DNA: TGTGCCAGCAGTTACTCAGGGGGCTTTAGCACAGATACGCAGTATTTT.